Each of the 27 T cell receptor beta chains below was sequenced from the same sample in a study of blood T cell repertoires in COVID-19. Produced via immunoSEQ multiplex PCR; TCRdb's table is partial and in-frame only. The sample has approximately 300,000 clones, around nine tenths seen once. The sample consisted of peripheral blood. Every receptor here comes from a woman aged 25 to 39 with COVID-19, enrolled during active disease.

This clone was counted a few times. This chain uses TRBV19 with TRBJ1-5; possible D gene TRBD1, 6 bases. The V gene's germline CDR1 is LNHDA and CDR2 SQIVND (reference sequence). Trimming left V 4 bases short and J 6 bases short, with 10 bases between. The CDR3 has 13 amino acids. The CDR3 coding sequence is TGTGCCAGTAGTAGTTTCAGGGGTCAGCCCCAGCATTTT. Its protein is CASSSFRGQPQHF.

The chain employs TRBV6-2 or TRBV6-3 and TRBJ2-7; 7 nucleotides line up with TRBD1. The CDR3 runs to 19 residues. V was pared by 4 bases and J by 4 bases, with 22 bases of the junction left unmatched. The V gene's germline CDR1 is MNHEY and CDR2 SVGEGT. The DNA of the CDR3 is TGTGCCAGCAGTTCCTTCGGGACAGACTTCGATTGGGGGCCTTACGAGCAGTACTTC. Its protein is CASSSFGTDFDWGPYEQYF.

The chain couples TRBV18 to TRBJ1-1, with D perhaps TRBD1 (5 bases). V was clipped by 4 bases and J by 8 bases, with 23 bases between them. Per germline, CDR1 KGHSH and CDR2 LQKENI. The CDR3 is 16 amino acids. CDR3 coding DNA: TGTGCCAGCTCACAGGGGTTTGGTGGTAGTTCGAAAGAAGCTTTCTTT. As protein: CASSQGFGGSSKEAFF. The full variable domain, completed using reference TRBV18 and TRBJ1-1, is NAGVMQNPRHLVRRRGQEARLRCSPMKGHSHVYWYRQLPEEGLKFMVYLQKENIIDESGMPKERFSAEFPKEGPSILRIQQVVRGDSAAYFCASSQGFGGSSKEAFFGQGTRLTVV.

The chain joins TRBV30 to TRBJ2-5, with 8 bases matching TRBD2. The CDR3 is 13 amino acids. Germline V gene sequence: CDR1 GTSNPN, CDR2 SVGIG (reference sequence). J was trimmed by 7 bases and V by 1 base; bases with no gene match: 5. The CDR3 sequence is CAWSEVSGATQYF. CDR3 DNA: TGTGCCTGGAGTGAAGTTAGCGGGGCGACCCAGTACTTC. Looking up the rest from reference TRBV30 and TRBJ2-5 gives the full variable domain: SQTIHQWPATLVQPVGSPLSLECTVEGTSNPNLYWYRQAAGRGLQLLFYSVGIGQISSEVPQNLSASRPQDRQFILSSKKLLLSDSGFYLCAWSEVSGATQYFGPGTRLLVL.

The chain employs TRBV13 and TRBJ2-2; tentative D call: TRBD1 (5 bases). The length of the CDR3 is 13 residues. The ends were cut back, 5 bases at V and 2 bases at J, with 6 bases in the middle. From germline, CDR1 is PRHDT and CDR2 FYEKMQ (reference sequence). The CDR3 loop is CASSGANTGELFF. CDR3 coding DNA: TGTGCCAGCAGCGGGGCTAACACCGGGGAGCTGTTTTTT.

The chain employs TRBV25-1 and TRBJ2-4; D is uncertain. Trimming removed 2 bases from V and 0 bases from J, with 11 bases in between. Germline V gene data show CDR1 as MGHDK and CDR2 as SYGVNS. CDR3 length: 16 residues. The CDR3 coding sequence is TGTGCCAGCAGTGAAGCTGGAGTTCTAGCCAAAAACATTCAGTACTTC. It translates to CASSEAGVLAKNIQYF.

This sequence joins TRBV12-3 or TRBV12-4 and TRBJ1-3; 8 nucleotides align to TRBD1. The CDR3 extends over 13 amino acids. J was trimmed by 2 bases and V by 10 bases; bases with no gene match: 4. Here the CDR3 reads CATDRGPGNTIYF. In nucleotides, the CDR3 is TGTGCCACTGACAGGGGCCCTGGAAACACCATATATTTT.

CDR3 in DNA: TGTGCCAGCAGCCCCGCCGGCCGGGCGGGAGCTTTCTTT. Its protein is CASSPAGRAGAFF. The gene calls are TRBV6-5 and TRBJ1-1; D ambiguous. Germline CDR1 MNHEY, CDR2 SVGAGI. The CDR3 sequence is 13 residues long. The V end lost 6 bases, the J end lost 10 bases, and 18 bases lay between the germline ends.

V and J are TRBV7-2 and TRBJ1-4; D gene ambiguous. CDR1 SGHTA and CDR2 FQGNSA come from the germline V gene. The V gene lost 2 bases and the J gene lost 5 bases, with 15 bases spanning the gap. CDR3 length: 16 residues. The CDR3 bases are TGTGCCAGCAGCTTAAGCGGACGGCCGAAGAATGAAAAACTGTTTTTT. This translates into CASSLSGRPKNEKLFF.

The chain carries TRBV6-5 and TRBJ1-5; D is possibly TRBD1 (6 bases). V lost 3 bases and J 10 bases, leaving 19 bases between the germline ends. This CDR3 contains 15 residues. Per the germline V gene, CDR1 is MNHEY and CDR2 is SVGAGI. CDR3 sequence: CASSYGRRGGNPQHF. The CDR3 DNA reads TGTGCCAGCAGTTATGGCAGGAGGGGGGGAAATCCCCAGCATTTT.

V usage is TRBV2 and J usage is TRBJ2-3, with TRBD2 as a possible D gene (6 bases). The CDR3 contains 14 residues. Trimming took 11 bases from V and 1 from J, leaving 16 bases between them. Germline V gene sequence: CDR1 SNHLY, CDR2 FYNNEI. DNA of the CDR3: TGTGCCGGACTAAAGCAAGGGGGCACAGATACGCAGTATTTT. This translates into CAGLKQGGTDTQYF.

The CDR3 is CAISEPDTFGADTQYF. CDR3 sequence (DNA): TGTGCCATCAGTGAGCCAGACACCTTCGGGGCAGATACGCAGTATTTT. V is TRBV10-3 and J is TRBJ2-3, with D maybe TRBD2 (5 bases). Germline V lookup: CDR1 ENHRY, CDR2 SYGVKD. The CDR3 is 16 amino acids. V lost 2 bases to trimming and J lost 4 bases, with 16 bases between them.

The rearrangement uses TRBV27 and TRBJ2-7; TRBD2 matches at 10 bases. The germline V gene encodes CDR1 MNHEY and CDR2 SMNVEV (reference sequence). V shed 6 bases and J 8 bases; nucleotides not matched to a gene: 13. This CDR3 comprises 15 residues. The chain's CDR3 is CASSPGVAGGLKQYF. CDR3 sequence (DNA): TGTGCCAGCAGCCCTGGGGTAGCGGGAGGTCTCAAGCAGTACTTC.

For the CDR3, the DNA is TGTGCCACGGAAGGACTAGCGGGAGACACAGATACGCAGTATTTT. This gives the protein CATEGLAGDTDTQYF. The chain has TRBV24-1 and TRBJ2-3; 13 bases map to TRBD2. The CDR3 is 15 residues long. Germline assignment: CDR1 KGHDR and CDR2 SFDVKD. The ends lost 10 bases at V and 2 bases at J; junction bases unmatched: 5.

The chain combines TRBV7-9 with TRBJ2-1; D is uncertain. Deletions cut 5 bases from V and 7 bases from J, with 15 bases between. Germline assignment: CDR1 SEHNR and CDR2 FQNEAQ (reference sequence). The CDR3 has 14 residues. DNA for the CDR3: TGTGCCAGCAGCCGCCCCGACCTAGTGAATGAGCAGTTCTTC. Its protein product is CASSRPDLVNEQFF.

The chain links TRBV6-6 to TRBJ2-7, with D possibly matching TRBD1 (5 bases). CDR3 length: 15 amino acids. CDR1 is MNHNY, CDR2 SVGAGI, per germline (reference sequence). Between the trimmed V and J ends, which lost 1 base and 2 bases, there was a span of 12 bases. The CDR3 DNA follows: TGTGCCAGCAGTTACTACAGGACACAAGCCTACGAGCAGTACTTC. Translation: CASSYYRTQAYEQYF.

This clone was counted once. The chain carries TRBV5-8 and TRBJ2-5; D gene unclear. CDR3 length: 15 amino acids. CDR1 and CDR2 (germline): SGHTS, YDEGEE. V gave up 2 bases and J gave up 4 bases, with 15 bases separating them. The CDR3, as DNA: TGTGCCAGCAGCTTTCTTCAAGGCTCGGGAGAGACCCAGTACTTC. Protein: CASSFLQGSGETQYF.

J is TRBJ1-2 and V is TRBV6-2 or TRBV6-3, with 9 bases fitting TRBD1. The CDR3 is 14 residues long. V trimming: 5 bases; J trimming: 2 bases; junction bases outside the gene matches: 3. CDR1 is MNHEY and CDR2 is SVGEGT in the germline V gene. The CDR3 DNA is TGTGCCAGCAGTCGGACAGGGGTCAACTATGGCTACACCTTC. This translates into CASSRTGVNYGYTF.

In the case of this clone: At one end, the junction sequence differs from germline, possibly due to a read error. The chain employs TRBV18 and TRBJ2-5, with 9 bases matching TRBD2. The CDR3 sequence is 15 residues long. Germline-derived CDR1 and CDR2 are KGHSH and LQKENI. The CDR3 nucleotides are TGTGCCAGCTTACCAGCGGGAGGCGGCCAAGAGACCCAGTACTTC. Translating gives CASLPAGGGQETQYF.

In its sample, this clone was seen a few times. The chain carries TRBV7-2 and TRBJ2-7, with TRBD1 matching over 9 bases. There are 15 residues in the CDR3. CDR1 is SGHTA, CDR2 FQGNSA, per germline. The V and J ends lost 2 bases and 4 bases, in that order; junction bases with no gene match: 6. CDR3 sequence: CASSLMGQGLYEQYF. The CDR3 DNA reads TGTGCCAGCAGCTTAATGGGACAGGGTCTGTACGAGCAGTACTTC.

The J gene is TRBJ1-2, the V gene TRBV4-3, with 8 bases identical to TRBD1. In germline, CDR1 is LGHNA, CDR2 YSLEER. V lost 3 bases, J lost 7 bases, and 4 bases stayed unmatched. The CDR3 totals 13 residues. CDR3 sequence: CASSQDRESGYTF. CDR3 DNA: TGCGCCAGCAGCCAGGACAGGGAGTCTGGCTACACCTTC.

The chain uses TRBV28 and TRBJ2-1; TRBD2 matches at 8 bases. CDR3 length equals 14 residues. CDR1 MDHEN and CDR2 SYDVKM come from the germline V gene. Trimming took 2 bases from V and 6 from J; bases not matched to a gene: 3. CDR3 amino acids: CASSLLSGSNEQFF. DNA for the CDR3: TGTGCCAGCAGTTTACTGAGCGGGAGCAATGAGCAGTTCTTC.

V is TRBV5-1 and J is TRBJ2-5, with 8 positions matching TRBD1. The CDR3 sequence is 16 residues long. J was trimmed by 3 bases and V by 4 bases; bases with no gene match: 11. The germline V gene encodes CDR1 SGHRS and CDR2 YFSETQ. CDR3: CASSLDGQGGEETQYF. CDR3 in DNA: TGCGCCAGCAGCCTTGACGGACAGGGTGGGGAAGAGACCCAGTACTTC.

This clone has only one observation. The J gene is TRBJ1-2, the V gene TRBV30; no firm D call. CDR3 length: 16 amino acids. V lost 3 bases and J 0 bases, leaving 17 bases between the germline ends. Germline V lookup: CDR1 GTSNPN, CDR2 SVGIG (reference sequence). The chain's CDR3 is CAWSLTATASNYGYTF. CDR3 DNA sequence: TGTGCCTGGAGCTTGACCGCTACAGCATCTAACTATGGCTACACCTTC.

This clone showed up just once. This chain uses TRBV10-3 with TRBJ1-1, with 9 bases lining up with TRBD1. The CDR3 sequence is 14 residues long. Losses at the gene ends were 6 bases for V and 1 base for J; bases not matched to a gene: 3. Per germline, CDR1 ENHRY and CDR2 SYGVKD. The CDR3 sequence: CAIRGTGRNTEAFF. The CDR3 DNA reads as TGTGCCATCAGAGGGACAGGGAGGAACACTGAAGCTTTCTTT.

The V and J genes are TRBV7-6 and TRBJ2-3, with 8 bases that match TRBD1. Germline V gene data show CDR1 as SGHVS and CDR2 as FNYEAQ. J gave up 6 bases and V 5 bases, and 1 base lay outside the gene matches. CDR3 length equals 12 residues. CDR3 coding DNA: TGTGCCAGCAGCGACAGGGGCGATACGCAGTATTTT. Its translation: CASSDRGDTQYF.

The DNA for the CDR3 is TGTGCCAGCAGTCCTCCCCGGGGGGGGATGGGGACCCAGTACTTC. Residues: CASSPPRGGMGTQYF. This chain joins TRBV27 and TRBJ2-5; 8 bases align to TRBD2. This CDR3 has 15 amino acids. The V segment lost 5 bases and the J segment 7 bases; nucleotides outside the gene matches: 12. Germline loops: CDR1 MNHEY, CDR2 SMNVEV (reference sequence).